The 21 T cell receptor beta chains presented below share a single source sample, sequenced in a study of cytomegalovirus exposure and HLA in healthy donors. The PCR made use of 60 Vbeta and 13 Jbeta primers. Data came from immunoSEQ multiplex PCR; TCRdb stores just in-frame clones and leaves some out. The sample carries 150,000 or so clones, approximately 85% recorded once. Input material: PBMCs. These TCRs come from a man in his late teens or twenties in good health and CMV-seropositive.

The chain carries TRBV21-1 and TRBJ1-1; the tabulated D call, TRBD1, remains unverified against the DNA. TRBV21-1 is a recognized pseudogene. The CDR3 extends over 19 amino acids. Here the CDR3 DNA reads TGTGCCAGCAGCAAAGCCGCCCCACGAAATGACAGGGGGGACACTGAAGCTTTCTTT. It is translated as CASSKAAPRNDRGDTEAFF.

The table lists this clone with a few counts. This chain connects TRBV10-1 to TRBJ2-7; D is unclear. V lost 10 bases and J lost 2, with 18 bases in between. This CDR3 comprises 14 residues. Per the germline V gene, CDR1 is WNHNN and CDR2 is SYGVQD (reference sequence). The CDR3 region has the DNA TGCGCCACAAGTACAGCCGCACATCCCTACGAGCAGTACTTC. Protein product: CATSTAAHPYEQYF.

CDR3 DNA: TGTGCCTGGAGGGGGGCTAGCGGGGGCCCGAACACCGGGGAGCTGTTTTTT. Protein sequence: CAWRGASGGPNTGELFF. The chain carries TRBV30 and TRBJ2-2; 10 bases are shared with TRBD2. Trimming cost V 3 bases and J 0 bases; bases outside gene matches: 7. The CDR3 covers 17 residues. Germline V lookup: CDR1 GTSNPN, CDR2 SVGIG (reference sequence).

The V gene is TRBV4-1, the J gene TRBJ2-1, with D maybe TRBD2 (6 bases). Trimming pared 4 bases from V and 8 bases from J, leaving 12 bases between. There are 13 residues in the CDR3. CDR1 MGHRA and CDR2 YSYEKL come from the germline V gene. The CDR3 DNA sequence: TGCGCCAGCAGCCGACCAACGGGGGATGAGCAGTTCTTC. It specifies CASSRPTGDEQFF.

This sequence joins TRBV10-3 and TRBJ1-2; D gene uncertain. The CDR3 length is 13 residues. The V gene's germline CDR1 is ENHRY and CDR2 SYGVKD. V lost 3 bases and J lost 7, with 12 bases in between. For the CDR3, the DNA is TGTGCCATCAGTGACCCCGTAACTATTGGCTACACCTTC. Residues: CAISDPVTIGYTF.

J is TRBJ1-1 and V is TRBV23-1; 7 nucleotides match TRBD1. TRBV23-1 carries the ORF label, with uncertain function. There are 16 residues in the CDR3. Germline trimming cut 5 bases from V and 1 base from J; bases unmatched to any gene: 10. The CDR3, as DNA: TGCGCCAGCAGTAACCGGGACAGCAGTGGGAACACTGAAGCTTTCTTT. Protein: CASSNRDSSGNTEAFF.

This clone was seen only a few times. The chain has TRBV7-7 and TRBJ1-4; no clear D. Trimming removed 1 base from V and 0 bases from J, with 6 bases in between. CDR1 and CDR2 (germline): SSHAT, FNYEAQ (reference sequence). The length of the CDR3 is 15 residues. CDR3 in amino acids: CASSLGQSTNEKLFF. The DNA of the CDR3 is TGTGCCAGCAGCTTAGGACAATCAACTAATGAAAAACTGTTTTTT.

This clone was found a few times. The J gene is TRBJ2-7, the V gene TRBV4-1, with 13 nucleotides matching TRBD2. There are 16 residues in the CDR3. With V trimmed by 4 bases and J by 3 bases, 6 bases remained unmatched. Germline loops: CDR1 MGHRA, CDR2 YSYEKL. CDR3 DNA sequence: TGCGCCAGCAGCCTTCGACTAGCGGGGGGAGTCTACGAGCAGTACTTC. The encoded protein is CASSLRLAGGVYEQYF.

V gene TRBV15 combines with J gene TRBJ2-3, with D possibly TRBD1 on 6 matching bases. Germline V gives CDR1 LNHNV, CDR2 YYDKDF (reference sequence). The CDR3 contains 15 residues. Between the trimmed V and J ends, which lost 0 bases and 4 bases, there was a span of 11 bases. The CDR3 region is CATSRDRGTADTQYF. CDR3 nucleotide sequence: TGTGCCACCAGCAGAGACAGGGGAACAGCAGATACGCAGTATTTT.

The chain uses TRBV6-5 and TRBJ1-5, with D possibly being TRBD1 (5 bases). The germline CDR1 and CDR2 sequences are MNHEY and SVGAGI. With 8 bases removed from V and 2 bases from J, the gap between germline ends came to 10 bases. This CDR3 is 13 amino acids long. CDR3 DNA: TGTGCCAGCTCGACGGGGGGCAATCAGCCCCAGCATTTT. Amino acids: CASSTGGNQPQHF.

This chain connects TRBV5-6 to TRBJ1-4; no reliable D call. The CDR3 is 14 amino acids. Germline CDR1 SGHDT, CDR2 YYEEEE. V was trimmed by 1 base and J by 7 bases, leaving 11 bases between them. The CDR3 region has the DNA TGTGCCAGCAGCTTGTCCGGGGTGGGTGAAAAACTGTTTTTT. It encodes CASSLSGVGEKLFF.

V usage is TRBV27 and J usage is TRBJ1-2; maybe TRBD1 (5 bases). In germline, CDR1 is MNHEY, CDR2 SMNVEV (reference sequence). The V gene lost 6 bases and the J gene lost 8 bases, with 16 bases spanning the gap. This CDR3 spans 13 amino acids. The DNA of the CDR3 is TGTGCCAGCAGCCTCGGGGTGGGGGGGGGCTACACCTTC. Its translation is CASSLGVGGGYTF.

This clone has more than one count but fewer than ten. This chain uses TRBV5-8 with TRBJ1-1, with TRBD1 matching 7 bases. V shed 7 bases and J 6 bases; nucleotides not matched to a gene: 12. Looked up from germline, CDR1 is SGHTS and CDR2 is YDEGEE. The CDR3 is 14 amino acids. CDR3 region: CASGFPTGIAEAFF. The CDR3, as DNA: TGTGCCAGCGGGTTTCCGACAGGGATAGCTGAAGCTTTCTTT.

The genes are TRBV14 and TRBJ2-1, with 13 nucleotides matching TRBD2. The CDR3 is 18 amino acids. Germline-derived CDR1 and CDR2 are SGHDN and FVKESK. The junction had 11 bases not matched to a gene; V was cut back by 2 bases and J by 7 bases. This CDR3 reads CASSQSGLAGNRGNEQFF. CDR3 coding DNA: TGTGCCAGCAGCCAATCGGGACTAGCGGGAAACCGAGGGAATGAGCAGTTCTTC.

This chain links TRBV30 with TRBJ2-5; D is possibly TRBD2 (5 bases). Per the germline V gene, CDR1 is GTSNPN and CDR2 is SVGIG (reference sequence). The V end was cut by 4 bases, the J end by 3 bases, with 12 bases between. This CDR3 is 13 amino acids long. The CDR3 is CAWTDGVEETQYF. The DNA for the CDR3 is TGTGCCTGGACCGACGGGGTCGAAGAGACCCAGTACTTC.

As DNA, the CDR3 is TGCGCCAGCAGCTTCGCGGGGGTGAGCTCCTACAATGAGCAGTTCTTC. Its translation is CASSFAGVSSYNEQFF. This chain uses TRBV5-1 with TRBJ2-1, with TRBD2 matching 7 bases. Per the germline V gene, CDR1 is SGHRS and CDR2 is YFSETQ. J lost 0 bases, V lost 2 bases, and 5 bases had no gene match. This CDR3 is 16 amino acids long. Full variable domain (missing parts from reference TRBV5-1 and TRBJ2-1): KAGVTQTPRYLIKTRGQQVTLSCSPISGHRSVSWYQQTPGQGLQFLFEYFSETQRNKGNFPGRFSGRQFSNSRSEMNVSTLELGDSALYLCASSFAGVSSYNEQFFGPGTRLTVL.

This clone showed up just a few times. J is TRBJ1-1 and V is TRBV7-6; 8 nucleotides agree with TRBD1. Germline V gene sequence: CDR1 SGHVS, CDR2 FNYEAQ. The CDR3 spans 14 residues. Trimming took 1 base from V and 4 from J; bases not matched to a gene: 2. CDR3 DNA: TGTGCCAGCAGCTTAGGGACAGGGAGCACTGAAGCTTTCTTT. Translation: CASSLGTGSTEAFF.

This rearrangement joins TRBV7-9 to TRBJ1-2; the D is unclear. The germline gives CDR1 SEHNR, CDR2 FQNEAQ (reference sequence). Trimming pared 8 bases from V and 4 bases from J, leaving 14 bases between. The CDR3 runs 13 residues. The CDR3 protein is CASLFGVGYGYTF. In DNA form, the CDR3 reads TGTGCCAGCCTGTTCGGGGTAGGCTATGGCTACACCTTC.

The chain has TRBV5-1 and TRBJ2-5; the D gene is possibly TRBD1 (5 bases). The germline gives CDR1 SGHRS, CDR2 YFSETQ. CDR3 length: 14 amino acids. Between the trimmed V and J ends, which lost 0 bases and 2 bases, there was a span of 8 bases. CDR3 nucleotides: TGCGCCAGCAGCTTGGCGACAGCTCAAGAGACCCAGTACTTC. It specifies CASSLATAQETQYF.

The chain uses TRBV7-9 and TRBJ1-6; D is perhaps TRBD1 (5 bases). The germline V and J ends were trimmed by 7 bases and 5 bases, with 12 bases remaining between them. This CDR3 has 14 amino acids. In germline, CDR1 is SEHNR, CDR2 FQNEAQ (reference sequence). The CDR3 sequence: CASMVGLNNSPLHF. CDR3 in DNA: TGTGCCAGCATGGTGGGACTCAATAATTCACCCCTCCACTTT. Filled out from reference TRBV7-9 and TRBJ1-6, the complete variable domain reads DTGVSQNPRHKITKRGQNVTFRCDPISEHNRLYWYRQTLGQGPEFLTYFQNEAQLEKSRLLSDRFSAERPKGSFSTLEIQRTEQGDSAMYLCASMVGLNNSPLHFGNGTRLTVT.

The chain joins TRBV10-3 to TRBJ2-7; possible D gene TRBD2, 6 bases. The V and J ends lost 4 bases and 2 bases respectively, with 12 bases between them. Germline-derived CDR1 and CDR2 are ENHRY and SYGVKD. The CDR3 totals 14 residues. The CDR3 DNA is TGTGCCATCAGTGCCCGCACGGGAGCCTACGAGCAGTACTTC. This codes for CAISARTGAYEQYF.